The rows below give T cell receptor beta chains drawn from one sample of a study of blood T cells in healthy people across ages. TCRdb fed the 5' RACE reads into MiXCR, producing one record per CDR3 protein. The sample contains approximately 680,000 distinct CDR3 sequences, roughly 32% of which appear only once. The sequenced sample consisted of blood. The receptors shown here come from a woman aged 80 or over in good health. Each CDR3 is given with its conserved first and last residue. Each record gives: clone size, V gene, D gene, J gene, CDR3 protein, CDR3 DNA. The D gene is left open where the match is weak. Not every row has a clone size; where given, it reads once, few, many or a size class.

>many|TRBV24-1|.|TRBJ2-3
CATSDFKGAGRAGDSTDTQYF
TGTGCCACCAGTGATTTCAAAGGGGCAGGACGGGCCGGAGACTCCACAGATACGCAGTATTTT
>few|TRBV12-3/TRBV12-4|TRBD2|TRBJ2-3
CASSLGTSGGVDTQYF
TGTGCCAGCAGTTTAGGGACTAGCGGGGGGGTGGATACGCAGTATTTT
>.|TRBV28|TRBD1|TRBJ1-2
CASSSPGTGLHGYTF
TGTGCCAGCAGTTCTCCCGGGACAGGGTTGCATGGCTACACCTTC
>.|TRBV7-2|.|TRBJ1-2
CASSLAFRGGWGYTF
TGTGCCAGCAGCTTAGCGTTTCGGGGGGGCTGGGGCTACACCTTC
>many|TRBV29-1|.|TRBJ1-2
CSVDGSTNYGYTF
TGCAGCGTTGATGGGAGCACAAATTATGGCTACACCTTC
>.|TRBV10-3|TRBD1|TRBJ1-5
CAIRDRENQPQHF
TGTGCCATCCGGGACAGGGAGAATCAGCCCCAGCATTTT
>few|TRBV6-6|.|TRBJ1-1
CASSYGGWDAEAFF
TGTGCCAGCAGTTACGGGGGGTGGGACGCTGAAGCTTTCTTT
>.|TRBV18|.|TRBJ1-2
CASSTRTETPINYGYTF
TGTGCCAGCTCAACCCGGACAGAGACTCCCATTAACTATGGCTACACCTTC
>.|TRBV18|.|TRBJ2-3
CASSPGGRAAPSTDTQYF
TGTGCCAGCTCACCCGGCGGCCGCGCAGCCCCTAGCACAGATACGCAGTATTTT
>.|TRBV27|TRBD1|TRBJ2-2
CASSSGQGITGELFF
TGTGCCAGCAGTTCGGGACAGGGGATCACCGGGGAGCTGTTTTTT
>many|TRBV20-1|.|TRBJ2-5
CSALPWQGDGETQYF
TGCAGTGCCCTACCGTGGCAGGGCGACGGGGAGACCCAGTACTTC
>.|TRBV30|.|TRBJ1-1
CAWARVLDTEAFF
TGTGCCTGGGCCAGGGTATTGGACACTGAAGCTTTCTTT
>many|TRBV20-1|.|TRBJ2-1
CSAPGPGGYEQFF
TGCAGTGCTCCAGGACCTGGGGGCTATGAGCAGTTCTTC
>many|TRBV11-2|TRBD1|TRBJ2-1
CASRTPGQGINEQFF
TGTGCCAGCAGAACCCCGGGACAGGGGATCAATGAGCAGTTCTTC
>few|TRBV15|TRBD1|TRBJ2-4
CATSRDSTWDRGYIQYF
TGTGCCACCAGCAGAGATTCCACTTGGGACAGGGGATACATTCAGTACTTC
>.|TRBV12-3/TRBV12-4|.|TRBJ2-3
CASILEGVGTDTQYF
TGTGCCAGCATCTTGGAGGGAGTGGGCACAGATACGCAGTATTTT
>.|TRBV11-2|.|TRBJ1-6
CASSLARGGSSYNSPLHF
TGTGCCAGCAGCTTAGCTCGCGGAGGGAGCTCCTATAATTCACCCCTCCACTTT
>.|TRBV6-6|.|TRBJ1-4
CASSLGSMTGEKLFF
TGTGCCAGCAGTTTGGGCTCTATGACGGGTGAAAAACTGTTTTTT
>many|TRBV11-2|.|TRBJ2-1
CASRGSGSYNEQFF
TGTGCCAGCAGGGGTAGCGGCTCCTACAATGAGCAGTTCTTC
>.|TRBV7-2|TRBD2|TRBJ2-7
CASSLGGGGGYEQYF
TGTGCCAGCAGCTTAGGTGGCGGGGGGGGCTACGAGCAGTACTTC
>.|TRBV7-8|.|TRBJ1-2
CASSLRAGKDDGYTF
TGTGCCAGCAGCCTCCGGGCGGGGAAGGATGATGGCTACACCTTC
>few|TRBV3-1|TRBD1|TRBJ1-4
CASNPGTANEKLFF
TGTGCCAGCAACCCCGGGACAGCGAATGAAAAACTGTTTTTT
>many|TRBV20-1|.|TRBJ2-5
CSASPLGGARQETQYF
TGCAGTGCTAGCCCCTTGGGGGGGGCACGACAAGAGACCCAGTACTTC
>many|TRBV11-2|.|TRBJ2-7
CASSFTDVSYEQYF
TGTGCCAGCAGCTTTACAGATGTCTCCTACGAGCAGTACTTC
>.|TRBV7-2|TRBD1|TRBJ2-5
CASSQARTGGKETQYF
TGTGCCAGCAGTCAAGCTAGGACAGGGGGCAAAGAGACCCAGTACTTC
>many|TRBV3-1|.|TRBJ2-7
CASSQVEEQYF
TGTGCCAGCAGCCAAGTCGAAGAGCAGTACTTC
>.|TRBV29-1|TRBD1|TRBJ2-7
CSARQGDSYEQYF
TGCAGCGCCCGACAGGGGGATTCCTACGAGCAGTACTTC
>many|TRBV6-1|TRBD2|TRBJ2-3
CASTESGVSTDTQYF
TGTGCCAGCACCGAGAGCGGGGTTAGCACAGATACGCAGTATTTT
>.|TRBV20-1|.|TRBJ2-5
CSAPQGAQETQYF
TGCAGTGCTCCACAGGGAGCCCAAGAGACCCAGTACTTC
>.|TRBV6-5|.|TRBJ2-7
CASSYSGSRWDEQYF
TGTGCCAGCAGTTACTCGGGATCCCGCTGGGACGAGCAGTACTTC
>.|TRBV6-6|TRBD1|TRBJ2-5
CASSYLQGVRETQYF
TGTGCCAGCAGTTACCTACAGGGGGTGCGGGAGACCCAGTACTTC
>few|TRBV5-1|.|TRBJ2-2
CASRAVSTGELFF
TGCGCCAGCAGGGCGGTTAGCACCGGGGAGCTGTTTTTT